This TCR beta chain was recorded in a study of regulatory T cells in long-lasting Graves disease. Study findings and constraints: It was possible that the small sample size reduced accuracy. Persistent disease preferred TRBV28, TRBJ1-2 and TRBJ2-5. Comparison showed that persistent patients shared more public clonotypes (2,741) than new patients (over 950).

The authors built TCR beta libraries using iRepertoire HTBI primers and Arm-PCR of CDR3 regions. TCRdb used MiXCR to reprocess the multiplex PCR reads, holding one entry per CDR3 protein. The sample records some 340,000 distinct CDR3 sequences, roughly 25% being singletons. The time point here: persistent/refractory GD, antithyroid drugs over 5 years with positive TRAb. The TCR library was made from RNA that had been extracted from PBMCs in TRIzol. A remark on this clonotype: As yet, its antigen is unknown.

Germline loops: CDR1 MNHEY, CDR2 SVGEGT. Trimming shortened V by 2 bases and J by 2 bases, and 16 bases separated the two germline ends. There are 16 residues in the CDR3. The sample consisted of peripheral blood mononuclear cells (PBMCs), taken when the disease was refractory, from a patient treated with antithyroid drugs. This chain links TRBV6-2 or TRBV6-3 with TRBJ2-7, with a tentative D call TRBD1 (5 bases). The clonotype comes from a woman in her thirties or forties with Graves disease. The CDR3 DNA reads as TGTGCCAGCAGTTACCCTTCAGAGACAGAGGCCTACGAGCAGTACTTC. Its translation is CASSYPSETEAYEQYF.